These 15 T cell receptor beta chains share one sample of origin, sequenced in a study of T cell clonotyping in hematopoietic cell transplantation. Libraries were prepared by immunoSEQ multiplex PCR; TCRdb keeps only in-frame clonotypes and omits some of them. This sample has roughly 38,000 clones, with over 70% found just once. The specimen was peripheral blood mononuclear cells. These receptors came from a woman aged 40 to 50 in good health. Some clones in this sample may be carry-over from other donors' samples.

This chain links TRBV7-8 with TRBJ2-7; 10 bases align to TRBD2. Germline V gene data show CDR1 as SGHVS and CDR2 as FQNEAQ. Germline trimming cut 3 bases from V and 0 bases from J; bases unmatched to any gene: 11. CDR3 size: 18 residues. CDR3 sequence reads: CASSLWASGGPSSYEQYF. As DNA, the CDR3 is TGTGCCAGCAGCTTGTGGGCTAGCGGGGGACCCAGCTCCTACGAGCAGTACTTC. Filled out from reference TRBV7-8 and TRBJ2-7, the complete variable domain reads GAGVSQSPRYKVAKRGQDVALRCDPISGHVSLFWYQQALGQGPEFLTYFQNEAQLDKSGLPSDRFFAERPEGSVSTLKIQRTQQEDSAVYLCASSLWASGGPSSYEQYFGPGTRLTVT.

This chain joins TRBV27 and TRBJ1-1; D is ambiguous. Deletions cut 6 bases from V and 5 bases from J, with 13 bases between. This CDR3 has 13 residues. Per the germline V gene, CDR1 is MNHEY and CDR2 is SMNVEV (reference sequence). The CDR3 reads CASSRRPGTEAFF. The CDR3, as DNA: TGTGCCAGCAGCCGTCGACCGGGTACTGAAGCTTTCTTT.

The chain employs TRBV27 and TRBJ2-7, with TRBD2 identical over 7 bases. The CDR3 consists of 13 residues. J was trimmed by 3 bases and V by 8 bases; bases with no gene match: 7. The germline V gene has CDR1 MNHEY and CDR2 SMNVEV (reference sequence). The CDR3 loop is CASGRDYRYEQYF. CDR3 coding DNA: TGTGCCAGCGGGAGGGACTACCGCTACGAGCAGTACTTC.

The chain links TRBV15 to TRBJ2-7, with D maybe TRBD2 (5 bases). V lost 0 bases and J lost 5, with 14 bases in between. The CDR3 covers 15 residues. The V gene's germline CDR1 is LNHNV and CDR2 YYDKDF (reference sequence). The CDR3: CATSRDFAGSNEQYF. The CDR3, as DNA: TGTGCCACCAGCAGAGATTTTGCGGGTTCCAACGAGCAGTACTTC.

V and J are TRBV5-1 and TRBJ2-3, with a possible D match to TRBD1 (7 bases). V was pared by 5 bases and J by 2 bases, with 24 bases between. CDR3 size: 18 residues. Germline V gene lookup returns CDR1 SGHRS and CDR2 YFSETQ. CDR3 sequence: CASSSTLTPGGYTDTQYF. CDR3 nucleotides: TGCGCCAGCAGTTCCACGTTGACCCCAGGGGGGTACACAGATACGCAGTATTTT.

This clone was detected a few times. The chain couples TRBV5-1 to TRBJ2-2, with TRBD2 as a possible D gene (6 bases). Trimming removed 1 base from V and 1 base from J, with 8 bases in between. The CDR3 is made up of 15 amino acids. CDR1 and CDR2 (germline): SGHRS, YFSETQ. The chain's CDR3 is CASSLRGKNTGELFF. Written as DNA, the CDR3 is TGCGCCAGCAGCTTGCGCGGGAAGAACACCGGGGAGCTGTTTTTT.

This rearrangement joins TRBV30 to TRBJ1-2, with 9 positions matching TRBD1. From germline, CDR1 is GTSNPN and CDR2 SVGIG (reference sequence). CDR3 size: 13 residues. Losses at the gene ends were 1 base for V and 10 bases for J; bases not matched to a gene: 7. The CDR3 loop reads CAWSAGTGIYYTF. DNA for the CDR3: TGTGCCTGGAGTGCCGGGACAGGGATCTACTACACCTTC.

The CDR3 region has the DNA TGTGCCAGCAGTTCAGCCGAGGGGGGGGTGCAGTACTTC. As protein: CASSSAEGGVQYF. The chain couples TRBV11-3 to TRBJ2-7; possibly TRBD2 for D (7 bases). Germline CDR1 SGHNT, CDR2 YENEEA. V lost 6 bases and J 9 bases, leaving 18 bases between the germline ends. CDR3 length: 13 amino acids.

This chain connects TRBV28 to TRBJ2-6; D is ambiguous. The CDR3 contains 13 residues. The V gene's germline CDR1 is MDHEN and CDR2 SYDVKM. Trimming pared 8 bases from V and 1 base from J, leaving 6 bases between. As DNA, the CDR3 is TGTGCCAGCCGGCTATCTGGGGCCAACGTCCTGACTTTC. Encoded protein: CASRLSGANVLTF.

The chain couples TRBV9 to TRBJ2-7; D assignment may be TRBD1 or TRBD2 (6 bases each). Germline CDR1 is SGDLS and CDR2 is YYNGEE. V was pared by 0 bases and J by 3 bases, with 13 bases between. This CDR3 is 15 amino acids long. The CDR3 reads CASSVGTRGLYEQYF. Written as DNA, the CDR3 is TGTGCCAGCAGCGTAGGGACCCGGGGGCTCTACGAGCAGTACTTC.

The chain combines TRBV9 with TRBJ1-1; D is unclear. V lost 2 bases, J lost 0 bases, and 5 bases lay in between. The CDR3 contains 13 residues. The germline CDR1 and CDR2 sequences are SGDLS and YYNGEE. The CDR3 sequence is CASSVELNTEAFF. The CDR3 coding sequence is TGTGCCAGCAGCGTTGAGCTGAACACTGAAGCTTTCTTT.

The V call is TRBV10-1, the J call TRBJ2-2, with 7 nucleotides matching TRBD2. The CDR3 runs 14 residues. CDR1 is WNHNN and CDR2 is SYGVQD in the germline V gene (reference sequence). V trimming: 10 bases; J trimming: 1 base; junction bases outside the gene matches: 6. The CDR3 DNA sequence: TGCGCCACCAAGAGCGGGATGAACACCGGGGAGCTGTTTTTT. Protein: CATKSGMNTGELFF.

V is TRBV20-1 and J is TRBJ2-1, with 7 bases identical to TRBD2. Per the germline V gene, CDR1 is DFQATT and CDR2 is SNEGSKA (reference sequence). With 4 bases clipped from V and 8 bases from J, the junction kept 2 bases outside the gene matches. CDR3 length: 11 amino acids. The CDR3 sequence is CSANSGYEQFF. The CDR3 DNA reads as TGCAGTGCTAATAGCGGGTATGAGCAGTTCTTC.

This chain connects TRBV7-2 to TRBJ2-5, with 12 bases matching TRBD2. The germline V gene encodes CDR1 SGHTA and CDR2 FQGNSA. The CDR3 sequence is 15 residues long. After removal of 5 bases from V and 4 bases from J, the junction contained 5 bases not matched to a gene. The CDR3 sequence: CASSLTSGSGETQYF. DNA for the CDR3: TGTGCCAGCAGCCTGACTAGCGGGAGTGGAGAGACCCAGTACTTC.

This sequence joins TRBV2 and TRBJ1-1, with 7 positions matching TRBD1. J was trimmed by 7 bases and V by 6 bases; bases with no gene match: 5. Germline V gene sequence: CDR1 SNHLY, CDR2 FYNNEI. The CDR3 length is 12 residues. CDR3 sequence: CASRGQLIEAFF. In DNA form, the CDR3 reads TGTGCCAGCAGGGGACAGCTAATTGAAGCTTTCTTT.